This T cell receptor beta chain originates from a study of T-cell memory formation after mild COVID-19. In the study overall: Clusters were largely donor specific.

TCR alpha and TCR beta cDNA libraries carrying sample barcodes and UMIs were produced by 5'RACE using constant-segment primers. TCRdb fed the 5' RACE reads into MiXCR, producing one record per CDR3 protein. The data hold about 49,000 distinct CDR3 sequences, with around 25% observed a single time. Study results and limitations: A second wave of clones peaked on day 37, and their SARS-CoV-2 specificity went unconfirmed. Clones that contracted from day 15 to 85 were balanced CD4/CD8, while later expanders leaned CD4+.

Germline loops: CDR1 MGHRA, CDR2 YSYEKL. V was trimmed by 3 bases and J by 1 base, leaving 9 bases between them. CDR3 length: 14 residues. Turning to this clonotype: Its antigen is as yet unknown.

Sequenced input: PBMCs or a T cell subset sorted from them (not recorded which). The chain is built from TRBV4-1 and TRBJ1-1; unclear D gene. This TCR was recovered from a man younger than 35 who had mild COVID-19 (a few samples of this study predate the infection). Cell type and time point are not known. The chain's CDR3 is CASSHRTENTEAFF. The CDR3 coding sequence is TGCGCCAGCAGCCACCGAACAGAGAACACTGAAGCTTTCTTT.